This TCR beta chain was captured by sequencing in a study of T cell repertoires in cytomegalovirus infection. As for the study in general: Evidence of both CMV infection and a matching HLA type came from public TCR beta signatures. Study observations and caveats: HLA-C-restricted CMV clonotypes gave the most frequent clonotype in two of eight donors. Carriage of CMV together with the relevant HLA was identifiable through cumulative public TCR beta family frequency.

A word on this clonotype: The antigen is undetermined.

CDR1 is MDHEN, CDR2 SYDVKM, per germline. This CDR3 region has 14 residues. The V end was cut by 4 bases, the J end by 6 bases, with 13 bases between. In TCRdb, the reads were re-called with MiXCR into one record per CDR3 protein. Of 250,000 to 350,000 distinct CDR3 sequences listed, roughly 25% are singletons. The sample was PBMCs. The receptor comes from a human donor in good health (CMV status not recorded). Some clones in this sample may be carry-over from other donors' samples. The V and J genes are TRBV28 and TRBJ2-1; D is possibly TRBD2 (6 bases). Here the CDR3 DNA reads TGTGCCAGCAGTTGGGTAGCGGCAAGCAATGAGCAGTTCTTC. Amino acid sequence: CASSWVAASNEQFF.